This TCR beta chain stems from a study of CD8+CD57+ T cells in acquired aplastic anemia. Study background: Across the sorted CD4+ and CD8+ cells, DNA amounts averaged roughly 3.5 ug. Whole-study results and caveats: Both patients and controls carried the same twenty-nine CD8+ CDR3 sequences. A significant difference in CD8+ Simpson's diversity between patients and controls was not found.

The CDR3 covers 14 residues. Trimming shortened V by 3 bases and J by 5 bases, and 13 bases separated the two germline ends. The germline CDR1 and CDR2 sequences are LNHDA and SQIVND (reference sequence). Patients sequenced had flow cytometry evidence of CD8+CD57+ cell expansion. Genomic DNA acted as the template from which TCR beta VDJ combination and CDR3 sequence profiling were carried out. Each CDR3 protein gets one entry after TCRdb re-called the reads with MiXCR. Seen here are 170,000 or so distinct CDR3 sequences, 63% observed once, and the top ten hold approximately 42%. For this clonotype: Its antigen is still unknown.

The V and J genes are TRBV19 and TRBJ2-5; weak D call: TRBD2 (6 bases). Sequenced input: sorted CD4+, CD8+, or CD8+CD57+ T cells (not recorded which) from PBMCs. This receptor was taken from a human donor with aplastic anemia. CDR3 region: CASSISGGLETQYF. The CDR3 DNA reads TGTGCCAGTAGTATTTCTGGGGGACTGGAGACCCAGTACTTC.